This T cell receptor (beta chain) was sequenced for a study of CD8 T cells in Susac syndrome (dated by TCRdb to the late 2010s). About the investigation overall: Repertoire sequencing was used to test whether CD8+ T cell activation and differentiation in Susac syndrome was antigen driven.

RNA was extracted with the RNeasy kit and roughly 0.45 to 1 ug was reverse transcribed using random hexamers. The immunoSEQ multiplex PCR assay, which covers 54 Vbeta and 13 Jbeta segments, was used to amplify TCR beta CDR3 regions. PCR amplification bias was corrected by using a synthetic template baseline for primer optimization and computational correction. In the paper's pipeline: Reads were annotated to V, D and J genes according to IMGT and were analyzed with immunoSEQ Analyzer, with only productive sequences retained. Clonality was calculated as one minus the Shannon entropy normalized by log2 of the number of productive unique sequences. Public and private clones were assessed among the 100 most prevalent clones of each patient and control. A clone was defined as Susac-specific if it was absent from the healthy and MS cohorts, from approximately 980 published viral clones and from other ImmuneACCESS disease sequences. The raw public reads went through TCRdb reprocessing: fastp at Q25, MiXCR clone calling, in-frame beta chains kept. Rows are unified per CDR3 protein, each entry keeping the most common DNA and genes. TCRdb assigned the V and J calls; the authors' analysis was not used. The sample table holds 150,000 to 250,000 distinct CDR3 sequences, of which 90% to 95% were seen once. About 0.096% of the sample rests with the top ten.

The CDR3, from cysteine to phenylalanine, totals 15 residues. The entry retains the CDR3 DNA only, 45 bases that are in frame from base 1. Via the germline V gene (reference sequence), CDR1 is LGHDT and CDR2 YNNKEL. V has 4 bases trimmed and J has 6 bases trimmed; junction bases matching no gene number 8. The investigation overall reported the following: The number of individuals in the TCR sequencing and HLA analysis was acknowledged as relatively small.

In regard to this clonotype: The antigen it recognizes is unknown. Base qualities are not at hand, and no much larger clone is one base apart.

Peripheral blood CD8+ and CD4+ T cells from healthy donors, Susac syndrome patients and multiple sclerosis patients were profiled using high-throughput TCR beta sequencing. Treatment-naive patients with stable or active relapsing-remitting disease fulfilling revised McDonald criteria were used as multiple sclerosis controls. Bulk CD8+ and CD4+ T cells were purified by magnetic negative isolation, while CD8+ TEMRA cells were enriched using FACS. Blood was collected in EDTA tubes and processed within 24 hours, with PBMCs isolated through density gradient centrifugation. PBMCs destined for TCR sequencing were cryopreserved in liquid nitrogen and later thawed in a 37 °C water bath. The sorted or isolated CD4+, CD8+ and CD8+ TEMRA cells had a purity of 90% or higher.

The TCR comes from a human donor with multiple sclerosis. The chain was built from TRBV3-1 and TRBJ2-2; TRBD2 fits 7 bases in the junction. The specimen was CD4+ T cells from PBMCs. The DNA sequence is TGTGCCAGCAGCCCACCCGGACTAGTTTCCGGGGAGCTGTTTTTT. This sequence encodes CASSPPGLVSGELFF.